This TCR beta chain was obtained from a study of blood T cell repertoires in COVID-19 (TCRdb year 2020). A note on the overall study: Collaborator samples came from the United States, Italy and Spain and covered acute and convalescent phases of COVID-19. The material from the prospective study consisted of cDNA or gDNA derived from T cells, B-cell-depleted T cells, or PBMCs. The dataset comprised deeply sampled blood TCRbeta repertoires from subjects exposed to, actively infected with, or recovered from COVID-19. The repertoires were released in a freely available public database intended as a resource for research on the immune response to SARS-CoV-2. The samples were drawn from two sources: the first 160 participants of the ongoing ImmuneRACE study, and 950 to 1,500 subjects contributed by 6 global collaborators. The sample metadata nearly always contained a de-identified subject ID, COVID-19 status, age in years and sex. Where available, HLA class I and class II types were taken from metadata supplied by the sample provider and were not determined by assay-based typing. The study at large found these results: Clinical and demographic metadata were provided uncurated, with the amount varying by source and participant.

TCRbeta CDR3 regions were amplified from genomic DNA using the immunoSEQ Assay, a bias-controlled multiplex PCR. As for how the authors treated the data: The number of nucleated cells in each sample was estimated by amplification of reference gene primers within the assay. To quantify the absolute abundance of each unique TCRbeta CDR3 rearrangement, sequence reads were collapsed and filtered. For each sample, productive Simpson clonality was calculated as the square root of Simpson's diversity index over productive rearrangements. The source is immuneACCESS, and TCRdb retained only in-frame sequences with V and J called. Part of the clones is not carried over; for the studies checked, unresolved V genes explain less than half of this, and the remainder is unexplained. The DNA gave D and trimming, while V, J and clone size come from that table. The sample contains about 95,000 clones, 80% to 95% of them found a single time. Together, the top ten hold 3.5% to 4% of the sample.

The CDR3 holds 13 amino acids from the cysteine to the phenylalanine. Solely the CDR3 DNA is kept, with 39 bases framed from the first base. CDR1 GTSNPN and CDR2 SVGIG are derived from the germline V gene (reference sequence). Relative to germline, V is 4 bases shorter and J is 10 bases shorter, with 14 bases between their ends. Collaborating institutions collected whole blood in K2EDTA tubes following their own protocols. For TCRbeta analysis, collaborators shipped samples as frozen whole blood, isolated PBMCs, or DNA extracted from either of those sample types. Comments on this clone: Its binding antigen is unknown. The sample holds no much larger clone one base away, and base qualities are not on file.

The clonotype was recovered from a woman between 45 and 60 years old in a cohort sampled during active COVID-19. The sequence links TRBV30 to TRBJ1-6; TRBD1 is possibly the D segment (6 matching bases). The specimen was peripheral blood. The CDR3 corresponds to CAWTRQGWSPLHF. The sequenced DNA is TGTGCCTGGACCCGGCAGGGGTGGTCACCCCTCCACTTT.